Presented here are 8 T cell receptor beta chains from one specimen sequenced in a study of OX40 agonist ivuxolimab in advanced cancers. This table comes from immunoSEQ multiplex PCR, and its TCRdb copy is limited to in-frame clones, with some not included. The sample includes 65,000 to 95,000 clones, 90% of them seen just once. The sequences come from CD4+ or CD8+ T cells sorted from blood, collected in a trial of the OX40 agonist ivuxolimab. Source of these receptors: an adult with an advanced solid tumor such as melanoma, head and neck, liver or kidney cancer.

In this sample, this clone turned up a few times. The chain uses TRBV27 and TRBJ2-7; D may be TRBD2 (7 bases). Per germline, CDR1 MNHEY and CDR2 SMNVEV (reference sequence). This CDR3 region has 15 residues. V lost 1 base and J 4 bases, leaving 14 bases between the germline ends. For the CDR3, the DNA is TGTGCCAGCAGTTTATTTTCCGGGGGGCCATACGAGCAGTACTTC. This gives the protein CASSLFSGGPYEQYF.

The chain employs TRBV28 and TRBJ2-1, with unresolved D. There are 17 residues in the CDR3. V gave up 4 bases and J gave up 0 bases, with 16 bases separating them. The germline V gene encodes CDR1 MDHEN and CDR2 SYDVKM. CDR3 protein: CASSSRLSRSSYNEQFF. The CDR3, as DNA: TGTGCCAGCAGTTCCCGACTGAGCCGGAGCTCCTACAATGAGCAGTTCTTC.

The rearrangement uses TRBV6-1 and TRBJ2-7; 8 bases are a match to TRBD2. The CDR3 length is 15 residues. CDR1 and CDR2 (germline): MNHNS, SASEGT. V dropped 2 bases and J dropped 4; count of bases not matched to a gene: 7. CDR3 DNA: TGTGCCAGCAGTGAACTAGCGGGCGCGCTTTACGAGCAGTACTTC. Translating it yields CASSELAGALYEQYF.

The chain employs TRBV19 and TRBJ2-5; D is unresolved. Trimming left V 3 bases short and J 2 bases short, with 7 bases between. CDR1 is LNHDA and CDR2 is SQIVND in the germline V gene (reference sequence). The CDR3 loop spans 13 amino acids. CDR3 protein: CASSISVQETQYF. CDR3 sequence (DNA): TGTGCCAGTAGTATTTCAGTTCAAGAGACCCAGTACTTC.

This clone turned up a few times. In nucleotides, the CDR3 is TGTGCCAGCAGTAACTGGGGGGAGGAAAAACTGTTTTTT. Translating gives CASSNWGEEKLFF. The J gene is TRBJ1-4, the V gene TRBV27, with a possible D match to TRBD1 (5 bases). The CDR3 spans 13 residues. V lost 5 bases and J 8 bases, leaving 12 bases between the germline ends. In germline, CDR1 is MNHEY, CDR2 SMNVEV (reference sequence).

The CDR3 coding sequence is TGCGCCAGCAAACTGGGGTCCACCGGGGAGCTGTTTTTT. This translates into CASKLGSTGELFF. The J gene is TRBJ2-2, the V gene TRBV4-1; D is unclear. Germline V gives CDR1 MGHRA, CDR2 YSYEKL. With 7 bases removed from V and 4 bases from J, the gap between germline ends came to 10 bases. The CDR3 totals 13 residues.

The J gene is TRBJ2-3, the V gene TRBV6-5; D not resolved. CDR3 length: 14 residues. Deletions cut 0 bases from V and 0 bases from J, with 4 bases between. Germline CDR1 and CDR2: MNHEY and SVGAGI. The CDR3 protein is CASSYSQSTDTQYF. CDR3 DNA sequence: TGTGCCAGCAGTTACTCCCAGAGCACAGATACGCAGTATTTT.

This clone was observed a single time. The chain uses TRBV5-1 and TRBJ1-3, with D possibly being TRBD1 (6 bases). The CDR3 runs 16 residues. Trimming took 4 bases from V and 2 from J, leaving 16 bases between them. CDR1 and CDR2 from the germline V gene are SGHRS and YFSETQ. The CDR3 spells CASSETITGTGNTIYF. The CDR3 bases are TGCGCCAGCAGCGAAACAATTACAGGGACTGGAAACACCATATATTTT.